This TCR delta chain comes out of a study of γδ T cells in repeated Plasmodium falciparum infection. Findings of the study overall: Over time and infection, Vgamma9/Vdelta2+ repertoires remained highly stable and polyclonal.

The table lists this clone with a few counts. Its target is not known. This DNA's translation differs at residue 20 from TCRdb's protein, which comes from a much larger clone; a read error is likely, and the protein shown is translated from the DNA. TRG and TRD sequences were obtained from every sorted gammadelta sample. TCRdb ran CATT on the multiplex PCR reads. The sample shows over 45,000 delta-chain clones, roughly 1.6% of them seen only once. CDR1 and CDR2 (germline): TSWWSYY, QGS. This CDR3 region has 24 residues. Vgamma9/Vdelta2+ and Vdelta2-negative gammadelta T cells were flow-sorted from PBMC for bulk sequencing.

This chain connects TRDV1 to TRDJ1; 11 bases fit TRDD3. The J gene was not available in TCRdb and was assigned here by matching the DNA to germline segments. The specimen sequenced was gamma-delta T cells from blood. The sequence came from a pool of human donors (malaria-infected and uninfected, not separated). CDR3 sequence: CALGNQAFLLPGGYRFQNTNKLIF. The CDR3 DNA follows: TGTGCTCTTGGGAACCAGGCCTTCCTACTCCCTGGGGGATACCGGTTTCAGAACACCAATAAACTCATCTTT.